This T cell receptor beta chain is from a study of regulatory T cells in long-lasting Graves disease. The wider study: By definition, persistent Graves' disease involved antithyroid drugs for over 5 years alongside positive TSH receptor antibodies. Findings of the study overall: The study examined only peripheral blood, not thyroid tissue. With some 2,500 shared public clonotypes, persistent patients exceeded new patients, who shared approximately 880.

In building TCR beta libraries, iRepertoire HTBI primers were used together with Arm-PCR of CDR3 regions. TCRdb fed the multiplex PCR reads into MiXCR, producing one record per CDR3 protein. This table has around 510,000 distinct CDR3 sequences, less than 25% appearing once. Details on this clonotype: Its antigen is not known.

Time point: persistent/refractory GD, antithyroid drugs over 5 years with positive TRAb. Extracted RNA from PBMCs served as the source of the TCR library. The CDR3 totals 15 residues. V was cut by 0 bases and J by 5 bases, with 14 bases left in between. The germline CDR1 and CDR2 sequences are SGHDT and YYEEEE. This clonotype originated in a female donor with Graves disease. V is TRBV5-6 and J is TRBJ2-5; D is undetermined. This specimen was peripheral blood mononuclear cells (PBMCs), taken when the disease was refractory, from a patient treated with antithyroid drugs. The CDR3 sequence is CASSLVARPWETQYF. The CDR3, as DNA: TGTGCCAGCAGCTTGGTCGCCAGGCCTTGGGAGACCCAGTACTTC.